These T cell receptor beta chains were read from a single sample in a study of a mutant IDH1 vaccine in newly diagnosed glioma. These receptors are not linked to any known antigen. Using immunoSEQ multiplex PCR, the repertoire was profiled, and TCRdb retains in-frame clones only, with some absent. In the table there are roughly 51,000 clones, 75% to 85% of which are singletons. The sequenced sample was PBMCs, obtained from a glioma patient whose treatment included an IDH1 peptide vaccine. These receptors were obtained from a man aged 25 to 40 with glioma. Each CDR3 is given with its conserved first and last residue. The D gene is left open where the match is weak. Not all rows give a size; the values are once, few, many and, for expanded clones, a class.

d_gene	v_gene	abundance	j_gene	CDR3nt	CDR3aa
TRBD2	TRBV29-1	few	TRBJ2-3	TGCAGCGTTTCAAGACTAGCGGGGGGCGACGATACGCAGTATTTT	CSVSRLAGGDDTQYF
TRBD1	TRBV19	-	TRBJ1-2	TGTGCCAGTTCCCCCCGACAGGGCCAGACCCTTTATGGCTACACCTTC	CASSPRQGQTLYGYTF
TRBD1	TRBV6-6	-	TRBJ1-2	TGTGCCAGCAGTTTCGATTGGACAGGGATTGGTGGCTACACCTTC	CASSFDWTGIGGYTF
-	TRBV6-1	-	TRBJ2-5	TGTGCCAGCAGTGAACGCGCTTACGGCAGGCAAGAGACCCAGTACTTC	CASSERAYGRQETQYF
-	TRBV10-2	-	TRBJ1-2	TGCGCCAGCAGTTCCACCGGGTACAGTGGCTACACCTTC	CASSSTGYSGYTF
-	TRBV30	-	TRBJ2-5	TGTGCCTGGAGTGTTGGATGGGGCTCAGAAGAGACCCAGTACTTC	CAWSVGWGSEETQYF
-	TRBV25-1	-	TRBJ2-5	TGTGCCAGCAGTACGGACTCCCCCATAGAGACCCAGTACTTC	CASSTDSPIETQYF
TRBD2	TRBV18	-	TRBJ2-7	TGTGCCAGCTCACCAGGGCTAGCGGGGAGCGAGCAGTACTTC	CASSPGLAGSEQYF
-	TRBV18	once	TRBJ1-3	TGTGCCAGCTCAATCACGGACAGCTCTGGAAACACCATATATTTT	CASSITDSSGNTIYF
-	TRBV19	few	TRBJ1-1	TGTGCCAGTAGAAGGGAGTACACTGAAGCTTTCTTT	CASRREYTEAFF
-	TRBV5-4	-	TRBJ2-2	TGTGCCAGCAGCATAAGGGACAACACCGGGGAGCTGTTTTTT	CASSIRDNTGELFF
-	TRBV5-1	once	TRBJ2-7	TGCGCCAGCAGCTTGGCCCCAGCCGGGACGACAAGCTCCTACGAGCAGTACTTC	CASSLAPAGTTSSYEQYF
TRBD1	TRBV14	-	TRBJ1-6	TGTGCCAGCAGCCGAACAGGGGGATCCTATAATTCACCCCTCCACTTT	CASSRTGGSYNSPLHF
-	TRBV15	once	TRBJ2-3	TGTGCCACCAGCAGAGACCTTGGCGGGGTGAGCACAGATACGCAGTATTTT	CATSRDLGGVSTDTQYF
TRBD1	TRBV18	-	TRBJ1-4	TGTGCCAGCTCACCCACCACAGGGGGTGGGCGAAAACTGTTTTTT	CASSPTTGGGRKLFF
-	TRBV30	-	TRBJ1-5	TGTGCCTATTCACGGGACACCCGATATCAGCCCCAGCATTTT	CAYSRDTRYQPQHF
-	TRBV5-4	-	TRBJ1-4	TGTGCCAGCAGCTTGGGGGGAACTAATGAAAAACTGTTTTTT	CASSLGGTNEKLFF
-	TRBV7-2	-	TRBJ1-1	TGTGCCAGCAGCTTTACAGGGTATAGCGGTGAAGCTTTCTTT	CASSFTGYSGEAFF
-	TRBV18	few	TRBJ1-2	TGTGCCAGCTCACCACGAGGGGGGGAATATGGCTACACCTTC	CASSPRGGEYGYTF
TRBD2	TRBV5-6	-	TRBJ2-1	TGTGCCAGCAGCCTAAGGACTAGAAAGCAGTTCTTC	CASSLRTRKQFF
-	TRBV29-1	few	TRBJ1-1	TGCAGCGTTGAAGGATTAGACACTGAAGCTTTCTTT	CSVEGLDTEAFF
-	TRBV4-1	-	TRBJ1-3	TGCGCCAGCAGCCAAATCGGCCCCAACTCTGGAAACACCATATATTTT	CASSQIGPNSGNTIYF
TRBD1	TRBV10-2	once	TRBJ1-6	TGCGCCAGCAGTTTGTCAGGGGGCTTTTCGGGGTCACCCCTCCACTTT	CASSLSGGFSGSPLHF
-	TRBV6-5	-	TRBJ2-7	TGTGCCAGCAGTTCCGGCTATTCCACCTACGAGCAGTACTTC	CASSSGYSTYEQYF
-	TRBV9	-	TRBJ2-1	TGTGCCAGCAGCGTAGCCGGGACTTCTCACAATGAGCAGTTCTTC	CASSVAGTSHNEQFF
-	TRBV4-1	few	TRBJ1-1	TGCGCCAGCAGTCCAGGGGAGGGGACCACTGAAGCTTTCTTT	CASSPGEGTTEAFF
-	TRBV19	-	TRBJ1-4	TGTGCCAGTAGTATCTCGGCTGCCCTTAATGAAAAACTGTTTTTT	CASSISAALNEKLFF
-	TRBV28	-	TRBJ2-7	TGTGCCAGCAGTTTAGGAAGGACATTTTCCTACGAGCAGTACTTC	CASSLGRTFSYEQYF
-	TRBV6-1	few	TRBJ1-1	TGTGCCAGCAGTGACAAGGGGATTAACACTGAAGCTTTCTTT	CASSDKGINTEAFF